This T cell receptor beta chain was observed in a study of shared clonotypes between healthy human individuals. The overall study: Contributing individuals were a couple of females and a few males aged 18 to 49.

Deep level was the assay's run setting. Original methodology: With immunoSEQ giving junction-only sequences and no quality scores, filtering differed. Assay used: immunoSEQ multiplex PCR; TCRdb lists only in-frame clones, some missing. From that table come the V and J calls and clone size; the DNA was used to work out D and trimming. The sample lists around 1.9 million clones, around 93% occurring once. Naive-designated CD8 cells lacked CD45RO, were positively enriched for CCR7, and omitted terminally differentiated effector memory CD45RA+ cells. A note on this clone: The antigen is undetermined.

J lost 4 bases, V lost 5 bases, and 7 bases had no gene match. Germline CDR1 is MNHNS and CDR2 is SASEGT. The CDR3 is 14 residues long. Findings and limits, study-wide: Compared with memory subsets, naive subsets generally had larger estimated richness.

Sequencing was carried out using naive CD8+ T cells from PBMCs. The chain uses TRBV6-1 and TRBJ2-7; 8 nucleotides agree with TRBD1. The clonotype comes from a man between 18 and 35 years old in good health. Some clones in this sample may be carry-over from other donors' samples. The DNA for the CDR3 is TGTGCCAGCAGTTCTCAGGGGGCTCAGTACGAGCAGTACTTC. Translated, it gives CASSSQGAQYEQYF.